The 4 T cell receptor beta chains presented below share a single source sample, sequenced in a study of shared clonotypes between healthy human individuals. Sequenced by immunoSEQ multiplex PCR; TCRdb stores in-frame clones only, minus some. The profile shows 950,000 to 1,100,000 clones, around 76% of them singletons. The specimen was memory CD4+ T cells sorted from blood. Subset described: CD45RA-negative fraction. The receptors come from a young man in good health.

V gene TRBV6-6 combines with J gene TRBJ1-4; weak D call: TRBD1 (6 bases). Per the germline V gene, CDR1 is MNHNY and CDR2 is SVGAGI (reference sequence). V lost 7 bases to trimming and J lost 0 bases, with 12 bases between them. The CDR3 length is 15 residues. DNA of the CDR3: TGTGCCAGCACCCCGGACAGCGCAACTAATGAAAAACTGTTTTTT. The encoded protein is CASTPDSATNEKLFF.

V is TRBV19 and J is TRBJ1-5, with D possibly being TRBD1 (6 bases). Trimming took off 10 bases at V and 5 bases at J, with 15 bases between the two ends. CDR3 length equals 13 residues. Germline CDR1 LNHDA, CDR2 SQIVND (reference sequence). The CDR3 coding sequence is TGTGCCAACGATGGACAGCTCGATCAGCCCCAGCATTTT. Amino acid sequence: CANDGQLDQPQHF. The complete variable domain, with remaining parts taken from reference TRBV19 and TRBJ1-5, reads DGGITQSPKYLFRKEGQNVTLSCEQNLNHDAMYWYRQDPGQGLRLIYYSQIVNDFQKGDIAEGYSVSREKKESFPLTVTSAQKNPTAFYLCANDGQLDQPQHFGDGTRLSIL.

The CDR3 nucleotides read TGTGCCAGTAGTCCCAGCCCGAGCGGAAGGGAGACCCAGTACTTC. Its protein is CASSPSPSGRETQYF. V gene TRBV19 combines with J gene TRBJ2-5; weak D call: TRBD2 (5 bases). The CDR3 consists of 15 residues. CDR1 and CDR2 (germline): LNHDA, SQIVND (reference sequence). V lost 5 bases and J 5 bases, leaving 18 bases between the germline ends.

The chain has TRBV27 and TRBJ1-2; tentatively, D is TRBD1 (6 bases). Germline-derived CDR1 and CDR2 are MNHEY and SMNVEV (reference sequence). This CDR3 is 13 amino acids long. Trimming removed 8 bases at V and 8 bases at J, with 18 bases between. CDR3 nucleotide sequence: TGTGCCAGCGCATTCCGGGACAAAAACGGCTACACCTTC. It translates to CASAFRDKNGYTF.